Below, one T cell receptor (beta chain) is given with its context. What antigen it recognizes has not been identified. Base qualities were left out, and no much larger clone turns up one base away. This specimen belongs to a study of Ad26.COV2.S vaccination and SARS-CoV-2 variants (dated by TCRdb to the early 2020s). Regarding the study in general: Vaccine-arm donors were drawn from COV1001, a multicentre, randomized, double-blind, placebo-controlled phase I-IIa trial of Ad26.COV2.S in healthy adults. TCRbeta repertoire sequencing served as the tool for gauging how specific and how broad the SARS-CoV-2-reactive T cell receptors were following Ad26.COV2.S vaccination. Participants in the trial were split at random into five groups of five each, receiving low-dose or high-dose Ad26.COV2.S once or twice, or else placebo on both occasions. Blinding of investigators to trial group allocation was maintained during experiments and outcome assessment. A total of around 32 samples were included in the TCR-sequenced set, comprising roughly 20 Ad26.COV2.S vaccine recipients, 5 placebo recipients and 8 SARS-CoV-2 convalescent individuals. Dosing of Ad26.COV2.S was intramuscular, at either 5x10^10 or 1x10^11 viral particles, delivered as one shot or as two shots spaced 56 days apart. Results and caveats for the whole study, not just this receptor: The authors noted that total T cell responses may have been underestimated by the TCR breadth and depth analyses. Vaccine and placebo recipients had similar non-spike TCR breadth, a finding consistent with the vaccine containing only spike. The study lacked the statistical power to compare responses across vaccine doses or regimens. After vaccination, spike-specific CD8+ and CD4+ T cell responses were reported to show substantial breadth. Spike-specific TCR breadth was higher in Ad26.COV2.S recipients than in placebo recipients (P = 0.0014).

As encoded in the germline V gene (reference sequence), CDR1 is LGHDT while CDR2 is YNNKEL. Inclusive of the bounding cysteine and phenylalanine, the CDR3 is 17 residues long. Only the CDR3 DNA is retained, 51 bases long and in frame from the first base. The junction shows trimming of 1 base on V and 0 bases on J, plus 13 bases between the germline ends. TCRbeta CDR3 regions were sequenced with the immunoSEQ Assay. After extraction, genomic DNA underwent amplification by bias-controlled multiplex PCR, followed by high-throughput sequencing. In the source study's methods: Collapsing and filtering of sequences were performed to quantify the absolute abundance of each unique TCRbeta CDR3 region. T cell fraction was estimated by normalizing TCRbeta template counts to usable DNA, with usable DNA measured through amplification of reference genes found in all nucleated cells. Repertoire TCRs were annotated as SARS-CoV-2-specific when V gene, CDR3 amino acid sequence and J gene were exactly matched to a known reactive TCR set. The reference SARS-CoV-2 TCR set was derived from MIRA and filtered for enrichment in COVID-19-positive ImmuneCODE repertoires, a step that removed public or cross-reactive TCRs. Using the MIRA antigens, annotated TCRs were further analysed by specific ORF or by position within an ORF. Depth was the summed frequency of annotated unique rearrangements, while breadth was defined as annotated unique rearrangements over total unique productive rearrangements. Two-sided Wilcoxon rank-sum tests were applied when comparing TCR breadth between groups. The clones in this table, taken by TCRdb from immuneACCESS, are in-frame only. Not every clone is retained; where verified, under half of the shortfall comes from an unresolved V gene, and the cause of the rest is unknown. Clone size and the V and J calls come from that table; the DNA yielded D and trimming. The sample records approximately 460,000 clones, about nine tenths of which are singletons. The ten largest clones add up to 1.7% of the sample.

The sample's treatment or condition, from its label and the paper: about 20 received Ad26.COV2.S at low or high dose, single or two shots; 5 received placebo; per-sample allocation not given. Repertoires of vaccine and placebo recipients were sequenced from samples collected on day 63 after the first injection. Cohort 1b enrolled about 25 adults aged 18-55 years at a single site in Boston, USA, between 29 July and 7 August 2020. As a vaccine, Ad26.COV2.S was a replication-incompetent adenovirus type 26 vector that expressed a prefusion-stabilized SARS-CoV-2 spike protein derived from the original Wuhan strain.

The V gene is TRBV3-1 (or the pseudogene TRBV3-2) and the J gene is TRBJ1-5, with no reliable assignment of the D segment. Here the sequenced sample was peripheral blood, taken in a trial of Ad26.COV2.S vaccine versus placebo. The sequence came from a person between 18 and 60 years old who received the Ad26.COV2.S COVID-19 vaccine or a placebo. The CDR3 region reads CASSQVGRTYSNQPQHF. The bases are TGTGCCAGCAGCCAAGTCGGACGGACTTATAGCAATCAGCCCCAGCATTTT.